This T cell receptor (beta chain) was sequenced in a study of CD8 T cells in ankylosing spondylitis. Points from the study as a whole: Disease-associated clonotypes exhibited CD8+ identity and were relatively infrequent in peripheral blood. Seemingly distinctive of ankylosing spondylitis blood was a TCR beta motif formed by eight highly homologous variants. Clones tied to disease were said to be significantly enriched in matched ankylosing spondylitis synovial fluid.

Per the germline V gene, CDR1 is MNHNS and CDR2 is SASEGT. Losses at the gene ends were 8 bases for V and 5 bases for J; bases not matched to a gene: 14. There are 16 residues in the CDR3. The authors made TCR beta libraries by quantitative 5'-RACE with molecular barcodes. TCRdb recomputed calls from the 5' RACE reads with MiXCR, one row per CDR3 protein. The data show about 240,000 distinct CDR3 sequences, 8% to 11% seen once. This clonotype was detected many times. The target antigen is unknown. J is TRBJ2-2 and V is TRBV6-1; TRBD1 aligns across 7 bases. The source is a male donor with ankylosing spondylitis or in good health (not recorded which). The sequencing input was blood, either unsorted or a sorted T cell fraction (not recorded which). The CDR3 region is CASGIQGRGPTGELFF. CDR3 coding DNA: TGTGCCAGCGGGATACAGGGGAGAGGTCCAACCGGGGAGCTGTTTTTT.